This is a list of T cell receptor beta chains from one sample in a study of T cells after yellow fever vaccination. TCRdb redid the calling of the 5' RACE reads with MiXCR, one entry per CDR3 protein. In the table there are about 160,000 distinct CDR3 sequences, roughly 8.8% of which are singletons. Sequences were derived from CD8+ T cells sorted from PBMCs, sampled 45 days after the yellow fever booster vaccination. These receptors came from a man aged 18 to 29 who received the YFV17D yellow fever vaccine. The CDR3 runs from the conserved cysteine through the conserved F or W. The D gene is left open where the match is weak. Only part of the rows carry a size: once, few, many, or a class if the clone is expanded.

d_gene: TRBD2; abundance: NA; j_gene: TRBJ2-3; v_gene: TRBV5-1; CDR3aa: CASSAPTSGGPTDTQYF; CDR3nt: TGCGCCAGCAGCGCACCGACTAGCGGGGGACCCACAGATACGCAGTATTTT
d_gene: NA; abundance: many; j_gene: TRBJ2-7; v_gene: TRBV4-3; CDR3aa: CASSQDLGVGQGPYEQYF; CDR3nt: TGCGCCAGCAGCCAAGATCTCGGGGTTGGGCAGGGCCCCTACGAGCAGTACTTC
d_gene: NA; abundance: NA; j_gene: TRBJ2-1; v_gene: TRBV29-1; CDR3aa: CSVEFGGLTDEQFF; CDR3nt: TGCAGCGTTGAATTCGGGGGCCTCACCGATGAGCAGTTCTTC
d_gene: TRBD2; abundance: few; j_gene: TRBJ2-3; v_gene: TRBV5-1; CDR3aa: CASSPQVTTRAGNTDTQYF; CDR3nt: TGCGCCAGCAGCCCCCAGGTCACCACTAGAGCGGGGAACACAGATACGCAGTATTTT
d_gene: NA; abundance: few; j_gene: TRBJ2-3; v_gene: TRBV18; CDR3aa: CASSPRRSSTDTQYF; CDR3nt: TGTGCCAGCTCACCACGCCGGAGCAGCACAGATACGCAGTATTTT
d_gene: NA; abundance: NA; j_gene: TRBJ2-2; v_gene: TRBV12-3/TRBV12-4; CDR3aa: CASRLGGAGELFF; CDR3nt: TGTGCCAGCAGACTAGGGGGGGCCGGGGAGCTGTTTTTT
d_gene: TRBD1; abundance: few; j_gene: TRBJ2-1; v_gene: TRBV14; CDR3aa: CASSQDTPTGSWNEQFF; CDR3nt: TGTGCCAGCAGCCAAGATACCCCGACAGGGTCATGGAATGAGCAGTTCTTC
d_gene: TRBD1; abundance: few; j_gene: TRBJ1-1; v_gene: TRBV29-1; CDR3aa: CSVLTGMDTEAFF; CDR3nt: TGCAGCGTTTTGACAGGGATGGACACTGAAGCTTTCTTT
d_gene: TRBD1; abundance: many; j_gene: TRBJ1-2; v_gene: TRBV4-3; CDR3aa: CASSQEEVWRQGAHGYTF; CDR3nt: TGCGCCAGCAGCCAAGAAGAGGTCTGGAGACAGGGGGCCCATGGCTACACCTTC
d_gene: NA; abundance: NA; j_gene: TRBJ1-1; v_gene: TRBV12-3/TRBV12-4; CDR3aa: CASSLDSRMNTEAFF; CDR3nt: TGTGCCAGCAGTTTGGACAGCCGCATGAACACTGAAGCTTTCTTT
d_gene: TRBD1; abundance: NA; j_gene: TRBJ2-1; v_gene: TRBV4-3; CDR3aa: CASGQGAENEQFF; CDR3nt: TGCGCCAGCGGACAGGGGGCGGAAAATGAGCAGTTCTTC
d_gene: TRBD2; abundance: NA; j_gene: TRBJ2-5; v_gene: TRBV7-2; CDR3aa: CASSVGGGAGETQYF; CDR3nt: TGTGCCAGCAGCGTCGGCGGGGGGGCAGGGGAGACCCAGTACTTC
d_gene: NA; abundance: NA; j_gene: TRBJ1-1; v_gene: TRBV27; CDR3aa: CASSLSRVAEAFF; CDR3nt: TGTGCCAGCAGCCTATCCCGCGTCGCTGAAGCTTTCTTT
d_gene: TRBD1; abundance: many; j_gene: TRBJ2-5; v_gene: TRBV7-8; CDR3aa: CASSAWTGQETQYF; CDR3nt: TGTGCCAGCAGCGCCTGGACAGGGCAAGAGACCCAGTACTTC
d_gene: TRBD1; abundance: few; j_gene: TRBJ2-1; v_gene: TRBV4-1; CDR3aa: CASSQGSGQDNEQFF; CDR3nt: TGCGCCAGCAGCCAAGGGTCGGGACAGGACAATGAGCAGTTCTTC
d_gene: NA; abundance: few; j_gene: TRBJ1-1; v_gene: TRBV7-9; CDR3aa: CASNSEGNTEAFF; CDR3nt: TGTGCCAGCAACTCGGAAGGGAACACTGAAGCTTTCTTT
d_gene: TRBD2; abundance: NA; j_gene: TRBJ2-1; v_gene: TRBV6-2/TRBV6-3; CDR3aa: CASFPGGTMDEQFF; CDR3nt: TGTGCCAGCTTCCCCGGGGGGACGATGGATGAGCAGTTCTTC
d_gene: TRBD2; abundance: few; j_gene: TRBJ2-2; v_gene: TRBV2; CDR3aa: CASSPLAGVNPNTGELFF; CDR3nt: TGTGCCAGCAGTCCGCTAGCGGGGGTTAACCCGAACACCGGGGAGCTGTTTTTT
d_gene: NA; abundance: NA; j_gene: TRBJ1-2; v_gene: TRBV29-1; CDR3aa: CSVEEDYGYTF; CDR3nt: TGCAGCGTTGAAGAGGACTATGGCTACACCTTC
d_gene: TRBD2; abundance: NA; j_gene: TRBJ2-3; v_gene: TRBV27; CDR3aa: CASSLGAGRPFGTDTQYF; CDR3nt: TGTGCCAGCAGTTTAGGAGCGGGGCGTCCGTTTGGCACAGATACGCAGTATTTT
d_gene: TRBD2; abundance: many; j_gene: TRBJ2-1; v_gene: TRBV20-1; CDR3aa: CSADASGGASEQFF; CDR3nt: TGCAGTGCTGACGCTAGCGGGGGGGCGTCTGAGCAGTTCTTC
d_gene: TRBD1; abundance: few; j_gene: TRBJ2-1; v_gene: TRBV27; CDR3aa: CASSLGDRTNEQFF; CDR3nt: TGTGCCAGCAGTTTAGGGGACAGGACGAATGAGCAGTTCTTC
d_gene: NA; abundance: NA; j_gene: TRBJ2-5; v_gene: TRBV11-2; CDR3aa: CASSTPTGEETQYF; CDR3nt: TGTGCCAGCAGTACCCCTACAGGAGAAGAGACCCAGTACTTC
d_gene: NA; abundance: few; j_gene: TRBJ2-3; v_gene: TRBV28; CDR3aa: CASNLRGELATDTQYF; CDR3nt: TGTGCCAGCAACCTTAGGGGGGAACTAGCCACAGATACGCAGTATTTT
d_gene: NA; abundance: NA; j_gene: TRBJ1-1; v_gene: TRBV13; CDR3aa: CASSPRQMNTEAFF; CDR3nt: TGTGCCAGCAGCCCTCGACAGATGAACACTGAAGCTTTCTTT
d_gene: NA; abundance: few; j_gene: TRBJ1-1; v_gene: TRBV7-2; CDR3aa: CASSSAGWGTEAFF; CDR3nt: TGTGCCAGCAGCTCAGCCGGGTGGGGGACTGAAGCTTTCTTT
d_gene: NA; abundance: few; j_gene: TRBJ1-1; v_gene: TRBV5-1; CDR3aa: CASSAWGGELGEAFF; CDR3nt: TGCGCCAGCAGCGCTTGGGGCGGTGAACTGGGTGAAGCTTTCTTT
d_gene: TRBD1; abundance: NA; j_gene: TRBJ1-5; v_gene: TRBV4-1; CDR3aa: CASSPLLAGGGNQPQHF; CDR3nt: TGCGCCAGCAGCCCGCTGCTCGCAGGGGGTGGCAATCAGCCCCAGCATTTT
d_gene: NA; abundance: NA; j_gene: TRBJ1-6; v_gene: TRBV15; CDR3aa: CATSRRFYNSGLHF; CDR3nt: TGTGCCACCAGCCGACGCTTCTATAATTCAGGCCTCCACTTT
d_gene: NA; abundance: NA; j_gene: TRBJ1-2; v_gene: TRBV20-1; CDR3aa: CSAPGGYTF; CDR3nt: TGCAGTGCGCCGGGGGGCTACACCTTC
d_gene: TRBD1; abundance: few; j_gene: TRBJ2-7; v_gene: TRBV27; CDR3aa: CASSVGTGSTYEQYF; CDR3nt: TGTGCCAGCAGTGTCGGGACAGGGTCAACTTACGAGCAGTACTTC
d_gene: NA; abundance: NA; j_gene: TRBJ1-1; v_gene: TRBV7-9; CDR3aa: CASSFSQMNTEAFF; CDR3nt: TGTGCCAGCAGCTTTTCACAGATGAACACTGAAGCTTTCTTT
d_gene: NA; abundance: NA; j_gene: TRBJ1-5; v_gene: TRBV7-9; CDR3aa: CASSLVAGNAFNQPQHF; CDR3nt: TGTGCCAGCAGCTTAGTGGCAGGCAACGCATTCAATCAGCCCCAGCATTTT
d_gene: NA; abundance: few; j_gene: TRBJ1-2; v_gene: TRBV7-9; CDR3aa: CASSKSGTKGYTF; CDR3nt: TGTGCCAGCAGCAAGTCCGGGACAAAGGGCTACACCTTC
d_gene: NA; abundance: NA; j_gene: TRBJ1-4; v_gene: TRBV9; CDR3aa: CASSANSATNEKLFF; CDR3nt: TGTGCCAGCAGCGCAAACAGTGCAACTAATGAAAAACTGTTTTTT
d_gene: NA; abundance: NA; j_gene: TRBJ2-3; v_gene: TRBV12-3/TRBV12-4; CDR3aa: CASSFYSRPDTQYF; CDR3nt: TGTGCCAGCAGTTTCTACTCCCGCCCAGATACGCAGTATTTT
d_gene: NA; abundance: NA; j_gene: TRBJ2-7; v_gene: TRBV10-2; CDR3aa: CAAGQIITYEQYF; CDR3nt: TGCGCGGCTGGACAGATCATAACCTACGAGCAGTACTTC
d_gene: TRBD2; abundance: many; j_gene: TRBJ2-4; v_gene: TRBV6-5; CDR3aa: CASSLYGRGGRGKNIQYF; CDR3nt: TGTGCCAGCAGCCTCTATGGTCGGGGGGGCCGAGGCAAAAACATTCAGTACTTC
d_gene: NA; abundance: NA; j_gene: TRBJ2-5; v_gene: TRBV6-6; CDR3aa: CASSSLAIQETQYF; CDR3nt: TGTGCCAGCAGTTCATTAGCAATTCAAGAGACCCAGTACTTC
d_gene: NA; abundance: many; j_gene: TRBJ2-6; v_gene: TRBV19; CDR3aa: CASTWDSGSGANVLTF; CDR3nt: TGTGCCAGTACCTGGGACTCCGGCTCTGGGGCCAACGTCCTGACTTTC
d_gene: NA; abundance: many; j_gene: TRBJ2-1; v_gene: TRBV12-3/TRBV12-4; CDR3aa: CASSFWRNEQFF; CDR3nt: TGTGCCAGCAGTTTTTGGCGTAATGAGCAGTTCTTC
d_gene: TRBD2; abundance: NA; j_gene: TRBJ2-2; v_gene: TRBV28; CDR3aa: CASSRLGLAGTGELFF; CDR3nt: TGTGCCAGCTCACGCCTCGGACTAGCGGGGACCGGGGAGCTGTTTTTT
d_gene: TRBD2; abundance: few; j_gene: TRBJ2-5; v_gene: TRBV7-3; CDR3aa: CASSLTGLVGETQYF; CDR3nt: TGTGCCAGCAGCCTCACGGGACTAGTCGGGGAGACCCAGTACTTC
d_gene: TRBD1; abundance: many; j_gene: TRBJ2-1; v_gene: TRBV5-1; CDR3aa: CASSDRGVGAIDEQFF; CDR3nt: TGCGCCAGCAGCGACAGGGGCGTTGGGGCTATAGATGAGCAGTTCTTC
d_gene: NA; abundance: NA; j_gene: TRBJ2-2; v_gene: TRBV4-1; CDR3aa: CASSQVSEPGELFF; CDR3nt: TGCGCCAGCAGCCAAGTTTCGGAACCCGGGGAGCTGTTTTTT
d_gene: NA; abundance: NA; j_gene: TRBJ1-2; v_gene: TRBV5-4; CDR3aa: CASSPPGAETMGYTF; CDR3nt: TGTGCCAGCAGCCCCCCGGGGGCAGAGACTATGGGCTACACCTTC
d_gene: TRBD2; abundance: NA; j_gene: TRBJ2-5; v_gene: TRBV9; CDR3aa: CASSSRGGPETQYF; CDR3nt: TGTGCCAGCAGTTCGCGGGGGGGCCCTGAGACCCAGTACTTC
d_gene: TRBD2; abundance: NA; j_gene: TRBJ2-3; v_gene: TRBV24-1; CDR3aa: CATSDSLTSGGADTQYF; CDR3nt: TGTGCCACCAGTGATTCACTTACTAGCGGGGGGGCAGATACGCAGTATTTT
d_gene: NA; abundance: few; j_gene: TRBJ2-3; v_gene: TRBV7-9; CDR3aa: CASSPHRGFTDTQYF; CDR3nt: TGTGCCAGCAGCCCACACAGAGGATTTACAGATACGCAGTATTTT
d_gene: NA; abundance: NA; j_gene: TRBJ2-3; v_gene: TRBV11-2; CDR3aa: CASSQGRGKTDTQYF; CDR3nt: TGTGCCAGCAGCCAGGGTCGGGGGAAGACAGATACGCAGTATTTT
d_gene: NA; abundance: many; j_gene: TRBJ2-7; v_gene: TRBV7-2; CDR3aa: CASSPSEPYEQYF; CDR3nt: TGTGCCAGCAGCCCCTCTGAGCCCTACGAGCAGTACTTC
d_gene: NA; abundance: NA; j_gene: TRBJ2-5; v_gene: TRBV5-1; CDR3aa: CASSPGRNQETQYF; CDR3nt: TGCGCCAGCAGCCCCGGGAGAAATCAAGAGACCCAGTACTTC